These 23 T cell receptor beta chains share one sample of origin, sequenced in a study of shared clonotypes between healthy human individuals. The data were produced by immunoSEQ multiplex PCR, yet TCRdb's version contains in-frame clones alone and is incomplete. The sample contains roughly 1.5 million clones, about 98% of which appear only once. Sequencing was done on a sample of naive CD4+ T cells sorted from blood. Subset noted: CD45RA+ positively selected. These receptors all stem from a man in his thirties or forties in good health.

Here the CDR3 DNA reads TGTGCCTGGGCACTAGCGGGCATCACCGGGGAGCTGTTTTTT. Its protein is CAWALAGITGELFF. This rearrangement joins TRBV30 to TRBJ2-2, with TRBD2 matching over 9 bases. This CDR3 has 14 residues. CDR1 is GTSNPN and CDR2 is SVGIG in the germline V gene (reference sequence). Losses at the gene ends were 5 bases for V and 4 bases for J; bases not matched to a gene: 5.

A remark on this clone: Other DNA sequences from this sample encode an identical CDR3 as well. CDR3 amino acids: CASSLNYGYTF. CDR3 DNA: TGTGCCAGCAGCCTTAACTATGGCTACACCTTC. V gene TRBV28 combines with J gene TRBJ1-2; D call uncertain. Trimming took off 6 bases at V and 1 base at J, with 3 bases between the two ends. CDR1 is MDHEN and CDR2 is SYDVKM in the germline V gene. CDR3 length: 11 residues.

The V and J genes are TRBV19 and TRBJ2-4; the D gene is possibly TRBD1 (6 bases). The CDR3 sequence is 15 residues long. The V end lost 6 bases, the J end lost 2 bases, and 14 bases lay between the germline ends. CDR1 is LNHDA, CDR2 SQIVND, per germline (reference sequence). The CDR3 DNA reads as TGTGCCAGTAGCCTTACAGGGAACACCAAAAACATTCAGTACTTC. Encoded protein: CASSLTGNTKNIQYF.

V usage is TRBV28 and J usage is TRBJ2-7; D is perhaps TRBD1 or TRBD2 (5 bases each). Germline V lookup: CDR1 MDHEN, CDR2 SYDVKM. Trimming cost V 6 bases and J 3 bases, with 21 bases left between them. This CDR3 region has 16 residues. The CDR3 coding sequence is TGTGCCAGCAGGATGAAATACCGGGACGGAGACTACGAGCAGTACTTC. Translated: CASRMKYRDGDYEQYF. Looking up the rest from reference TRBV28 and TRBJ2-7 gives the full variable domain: DVKVTQSSRYLVKRTGEKVFLECVQDMDHENMFWYRQDPGLGLRLIYFSYDVKMKEKGDIPEGYSVSREKKERFSLILESASTNQTSMYLCASRMKYRDGDYEQYFGPGTRLTVT.

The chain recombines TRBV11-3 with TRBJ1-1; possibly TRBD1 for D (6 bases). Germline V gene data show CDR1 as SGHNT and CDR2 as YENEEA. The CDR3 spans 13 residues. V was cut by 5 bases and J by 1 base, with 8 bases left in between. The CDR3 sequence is CASSKGGNTEAFF. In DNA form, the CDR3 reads TGTGCCAGCAGCAAAGGGGGGAACACTGAAGCTTTCTTT.

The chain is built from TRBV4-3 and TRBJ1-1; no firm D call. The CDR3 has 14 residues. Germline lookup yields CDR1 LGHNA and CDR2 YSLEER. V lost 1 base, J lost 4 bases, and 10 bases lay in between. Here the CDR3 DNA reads TGCGCCAGCAGCCAAGTAGGACTGGGCACTGAAGCTTTCTTT. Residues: CASSQVGLGTEAFF.

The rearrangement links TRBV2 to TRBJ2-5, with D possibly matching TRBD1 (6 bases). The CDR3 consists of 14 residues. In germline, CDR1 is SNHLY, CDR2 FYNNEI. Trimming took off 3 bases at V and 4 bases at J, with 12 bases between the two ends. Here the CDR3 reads CASSDIGGVETQYF. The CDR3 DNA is TGTGCCAGCAGTGATATAGGGGGAGTAGAGACCCAGTACTTC. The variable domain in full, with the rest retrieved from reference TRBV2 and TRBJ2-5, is EPEVTQTPSHQVTQMGQEVILRCVPISNHLYFYWYRQILGQKVEFLVSFYNNEISEKSEIFDDQFSVERPDGSNFTLKIRSTKLEDSAMYFCASSDIGGVETQYFGPGTRLLVL.

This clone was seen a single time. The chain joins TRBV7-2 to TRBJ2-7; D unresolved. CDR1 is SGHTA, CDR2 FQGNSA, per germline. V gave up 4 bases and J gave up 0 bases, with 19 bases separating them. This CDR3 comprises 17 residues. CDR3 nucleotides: TGTGCCAGCAGCTCCCATACTGGACCGAGGAGCTCCTACGAGCAGTACTTC. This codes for CASSSHTGPRSSYEQYF.

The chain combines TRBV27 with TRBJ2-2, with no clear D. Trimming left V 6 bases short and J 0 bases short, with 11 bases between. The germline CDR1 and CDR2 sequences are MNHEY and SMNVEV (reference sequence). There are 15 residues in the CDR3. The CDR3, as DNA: TGTGCCAGCAGGACCGGATGGTCGAACACCGGGGAGCTGTTTTTT. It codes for CASRTGWSNTGELFF.

DNA for the CDR3: TGTGCCAGCAGTGGACTAGCGGGAGTCGTAGAGCAGTACTTC. It codes for CASSGLAGVVEQYF. The chain combines TRBV27 with TRBJ2-7; 13 nucleotides align to TRBD2. The germline CDR1 and CDR2 sequences are MNHEY and SMNVEV (reference sequence). Trimming cost V 5 bases and J 7 bases; bases outside gene matches: 5. This CDR3 comprises 14 residues.

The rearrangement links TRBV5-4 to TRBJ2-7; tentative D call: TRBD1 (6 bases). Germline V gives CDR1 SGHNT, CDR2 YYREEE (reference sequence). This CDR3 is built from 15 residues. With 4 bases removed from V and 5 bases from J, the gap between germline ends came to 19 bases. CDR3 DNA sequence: TGTGCCAGCAGCGAGACCGCCAGGGGATCAAACGAGCAGTACTTC. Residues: CASSETARGSNEQYF.

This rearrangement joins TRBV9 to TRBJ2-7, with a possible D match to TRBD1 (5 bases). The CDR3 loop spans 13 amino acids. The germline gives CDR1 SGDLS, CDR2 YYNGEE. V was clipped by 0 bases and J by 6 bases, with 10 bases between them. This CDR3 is CASSVVIGAEQYF. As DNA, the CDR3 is TGTGCCAGCAGCGTAGTTATAGGGGCCGAGCAGTACTTC.

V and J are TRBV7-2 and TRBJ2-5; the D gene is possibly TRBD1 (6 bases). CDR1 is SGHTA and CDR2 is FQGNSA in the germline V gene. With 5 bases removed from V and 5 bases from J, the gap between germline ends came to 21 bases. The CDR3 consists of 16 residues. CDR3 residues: CASSPDSGRSGETQYF. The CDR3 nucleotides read TGTGCCAGCAGCCCGGACAGCGGCCGATCGGGGGAGACCCAGTACTTC.

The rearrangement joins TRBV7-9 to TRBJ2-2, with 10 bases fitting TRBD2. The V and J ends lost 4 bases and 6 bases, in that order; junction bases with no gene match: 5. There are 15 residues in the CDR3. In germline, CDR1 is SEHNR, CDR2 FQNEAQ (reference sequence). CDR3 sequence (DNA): TGTGCCAGCAGCTACCTAGCGGGAGTTGCCGGGGAGCTGTTTTTT. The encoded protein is CASSYLAGVAGELFF. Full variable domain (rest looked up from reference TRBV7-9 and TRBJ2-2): DTGVSQNPRHKITKRGQNVTFRCDPISEHNRLYWYRQTLGQGPEFLTYFQNEAQLEKSRLLSDRFSAERPKGSFSTLEIQRTEQGDSAMYLCASSYLAGVAGELFFGEGSRLTVL.

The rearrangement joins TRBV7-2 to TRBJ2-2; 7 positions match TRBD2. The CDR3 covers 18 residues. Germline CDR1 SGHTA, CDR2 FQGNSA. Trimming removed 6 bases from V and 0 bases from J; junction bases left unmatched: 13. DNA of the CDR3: TGTGCCAGCAGGTTAACGGGCCTAGCGGCTGCGAACACCGGGGAGCTGTTTTTT. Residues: CASRLTGLAAANTGELFF.

The chain's CDR3 is CASSLGLLAEDTQYF. CDR3 DNA: TGTGCCAGCAGCTTGGGTCTATTAGCGGAAGATACGCAGTATTTT. The genes are TRBV5-5 and TRBJ2-3; D is possibly TRBD2 (6 bases). Trimming shortened V by 0 bases and J by 5 bases, and 13 bases separated the two germline ends. Germline V gives CDR1 SGHKS, CDR2 YYEKEE (reference sequence). This CDR3 contains 15 residues.

CDR3: CASRKMDRGFETQYF. CDR3 nucleotides: TGTGCCAGCAGAAAGATGGACAGGGGTTTCGAGACCCAGTACTTC. This sequence joins TRBV28 and TRBJ2-5, with 9 bases matching TRBD1. After removal of 6 bases from V and 5 bases from J, the junction contained 10 bases not matched to a gene. CDR3 size: 15 residues. Per the germline V gene, CDR1 is MDHEN and CDR2 is SYDVKM.

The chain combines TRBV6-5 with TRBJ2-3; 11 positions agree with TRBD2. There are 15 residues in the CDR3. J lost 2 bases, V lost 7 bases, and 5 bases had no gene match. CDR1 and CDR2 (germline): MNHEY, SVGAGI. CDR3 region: CASKGTSGPTDTQYF. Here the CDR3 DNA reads TGTGCCAGCAAGGGGACTAGCGGACCCACAGATACGCAGTATTTT.

CDR3 protein: CSASELVPNEQFF. CDR3 DNA sequence: TGCAGCGCTTCAGAACTAGTTCCAAATGAGCAGTTCTTC. This chain links TRBV29-1 with TRBJ2-1; a weak D match, TRBD2 (5 bases). The germline CDR1 and CDR2 sequences are SQVTM and ANQGSEA. CDR3 length equals 13 residues. V was clipped by 7 bases and J by 7 bases, with 17 bases between them.

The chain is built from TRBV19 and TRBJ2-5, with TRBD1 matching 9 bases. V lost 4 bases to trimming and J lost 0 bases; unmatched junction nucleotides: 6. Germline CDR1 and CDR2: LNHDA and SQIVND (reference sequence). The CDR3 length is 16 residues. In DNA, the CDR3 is TGTGCCAGTAGTACCTCCGGGACAGGGAACCAAGAGACCCAGTACTTC. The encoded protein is CASSTSGTGNQETQYF.

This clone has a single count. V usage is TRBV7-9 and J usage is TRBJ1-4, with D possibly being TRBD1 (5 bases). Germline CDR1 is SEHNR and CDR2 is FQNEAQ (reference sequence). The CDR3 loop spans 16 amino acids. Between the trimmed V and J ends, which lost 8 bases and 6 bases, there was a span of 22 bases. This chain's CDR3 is CASSRTWEPGDEKLFF. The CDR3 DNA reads TGTGCCAGCTCACGGACATGGGAGCCGGGGGATGAAAAACTGTTTTTT.

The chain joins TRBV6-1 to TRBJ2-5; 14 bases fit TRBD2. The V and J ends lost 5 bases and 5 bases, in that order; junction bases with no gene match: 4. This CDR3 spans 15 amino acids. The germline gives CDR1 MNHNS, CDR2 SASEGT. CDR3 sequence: CASSPTSGRGETQYF. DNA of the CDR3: TGTGCCAGCAGTCCGACTAGCGGGAGGGGTGAGACCCAGTACTTC.

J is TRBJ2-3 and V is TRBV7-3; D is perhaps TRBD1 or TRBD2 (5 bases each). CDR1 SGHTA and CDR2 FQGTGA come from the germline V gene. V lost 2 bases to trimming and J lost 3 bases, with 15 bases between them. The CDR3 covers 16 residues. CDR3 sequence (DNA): TGTGCCAGCAGCTTAGGGGGACGGTTGTCAACAGATACGCAGTATTTT. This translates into CASSLGGRLSTDTQYF.